This TCR beta chain is drawn from a study of shared clonotypes between healthy human individuals. Study observations and caveats: Shared clonotypes across all four donors exceeded non-shared ones in generation probability. Clonotype sharing among donors was thought likely to change with sequencing depth.

Only CD45RO-negative cells positively selected for CCR7 counted as naive CD8 cells, so terminally differentiated effector memory CD45RA+ cells were excluded. Assay: immunoSEQ multiplex PCR; the TCRdb copy retains only in-frame clones and omits some. The sample holds millions of clones, approximately 94% seen once. Turning to this clone: Antigen specificity is unknown.

The sample taken for sequencing was naive CD8+ T cells sorted from blood. The source of this sequence is a man aged 18-30 years in good health.

Here the CDR3 reads CASSSGLVEQYF. The DNA of the CDR3 is TGCGCCAGCAGTTCAGGGTTGGTCGAGCAGTACTTC. V is TRBV10-2 and J is TRBJ2-7; perhaps TRBD1 as D (5 bases). From germline, CDR1 is WSHSY and CDR2 SAAADI. CDR3 length equals 12 residues. Trimming took 5 bases from V and 6 from J, leaving 11 bases between them.